These 15 T cell receptor beta chains were sequenced from one sample in a study of lymphopenia after photon versus proton radiotherapy. Profiling relied on immunoSEQ multiplex PCR, and the TCRdb table lists in-frame clones only, not all of them. The sample consists of 70,000 or so clones, around 90% of them appearing once. Sequencing used peripheral blood, obtained from a patient treated with photon-based radiotherapy. Every receptor here comes from a woman aged 70-85 years with pancreatic cancer.

The genes are TRBV5-4 and TRBJ2-7; 7 bases map to TRBD1. This CDR3 has 14 amino acids. V dropped 2 bases and J dropped 2; count of bases not matched to a gene: 4. Germline assignment: CDR1 SGHNT and CDR2 YYREEE (reference sequence). CDR3 region: CASSFEQGPYEQYF. DNA of the CDR3: TGTGCCAGCAGCTTTGAACAGGGGCCCTACGAGCAGTACTTC.

This chain uses TRBV7-2 with TRBJ2-7, with 9 bases that match TRBD2. The J segment lost 2 bases and the V segment lost 5 bases, leaving 7 bases of the junction unmatched. The CDR3 totals 15 residues. From germline, CDR1 is SGHTA and CDR2 FQGNSA. CDR3 DNA: TGTGCCAGCAGCCCAGGGGCGGGAGGGCCCTACGAGCAGTACTTC. Protein sequence: CASSPGAGGPYEQYF.

Here the CDR3 reads CASSSGLAGGSITSGANVLTF. The CDR3 nucleotides read TGCGCCAGCAGCTCGGGACTAGCGGGAGGAAGTATCACTTCTGGGGCCAACGTCCTGACTTTC. The chain couples TRBV5-1 to TRBJ2-6; 15 nucleotides agree with TRBD2. The V segment lost 3 bases and the J segment 1 base; nucleotides outside the gene matches: 11. The CDR3 contains 21 residues. The germline CDR1 and CDR2 sequences are SGHRS and YFSETQ. Together with reference TRBV5-1 and TRBJ2-6, the CDR3 gives the full variable domain: KAGVTQTPRYLIKTRGQQVTLSCSPISGHRSVSWYQQTPGQGLQFLFEYFSETQRNKGNFPGRFSGRQFSNSRSEMNVSTLELGDSALYLCASSSGLAGGSITSGANVLTFGAGSRLTVL.

V usage is TRBV7-3 and J usage is TRBJ2-1; 8 bases align to TRBD2. Germline CDR1 reads SGHTA; CDR2 reads FQGTGA. The CDR3 runs to 14 residues. J lost 7 bases, V lost 3 bases, and 5 bases had no gene match. The CDR3 is CASSLSGRINEQFF. The CDR3 DNA sequence: TGTGCCAGCAGCTTGAGCGGGAGAATAAATGAGCAGTTCTTC. Full variable domain (missing parts from reference TRBV7-3 and TRBJ2-1): GAGVSQTPSNKVTEKGKYVELRCDPISGHTALYWYRQSLGQGPEFLIYFQGTGAADDSGLPNDRFFAVRPEGSVSTLKIQRTERGDSAVYLCASSLSGRINEQFFGPGTRLTVL.

This chain connects TRBV7-8 to TRBJ1-2; 9 positions agree with TRBD1. Germline loops: CDR1 SGHVS, CDR2 FQNEAQ. The CDR3 extends over 16 amino acids. The junction had 5 bases not matched to a gene; V was cut back by 1 base and J by 2 bases. Here the CDR3 reads CASSLEGQGFNYGYTF. The CDR3 bases are TGTGCCAGCAGCTTAGAGGGACAGGGTTTCAACTATGGCTACACCTTC.

The chain carries TRBV19 and TRBJ2-6; D is uncertain. V dropped 6 bases and J dropped 0 bases, with 3 bases sitting between them. The CDR3 covers 13 residues. The germline V gene encodes CDR1 LNHDA and CDR2 SQIVND (reference sequence). The CDR3 loop is CASRASGANVLTF. CDR3 nucleotides: TGTGCCAGTAGGGCCTCTGGGGCCAACGTCCTGACTTTC.

V usage is TRBV7-8 and J usage is TRBJ2-7; the match to TRBD2 covers 7 bases. The length of the CDR3 is 14 residues. V shed 5 bases, J shed 3 bases, and the junction held 7 bases outside the gene matches. Germline loops: CDR1 SGHVS, CDR2 FQNEAQ. This CDR3 is CASSGREFNYEQYF. The CDR3 DNA reads TGTGCCAGCAGCGGGCGGGAGTTTAACTACGAGCAGTACTTC. The complete variable domain, with remaining parts taken from reference TRBV7-8 and TRBJ2-7, reads GAGVSQSPRYKVAKRGQDVALRCDPISGHVSLFWYQQALGQGPEFLTYFQNEAQLDKSGLPSDRFFAERPEGSVSTLKIQRTQQEDSAVYLCASSGREFNYEQYFGPGTRLTVT.

This clone has only one observation. One end of the junction varies from germline; a read error may be responsible. This chain links TRBV2 with TRBJ2-5; 9 bases are a match to TRBD2. The CDR3 is 12 residues long. Germline-derived CDR1 and CDR2 are SNHLY and FYNNEI. CDR3 residues: CASSGGTSSPNF. As DNA, the CDR3 is TGTGCCAGCAGTGGAGGGACTAGCAGCCCTAACTTC.

The J gene is TRBJ2-7, the V gene TRBV7-2, with D possibly called TRBD1 or TRBD2 (6 bases each). The V gene's germline CDR1 is SGHTA and CDR2 FQGNSA. The V end was cut by 5 bases, the J end by 1 base, with 15 bases between. The CDR3 sequence is 15 residues long. The CDR3 protein is CASSRVQGTSYEQYF. DNA for the CDR3: TGTGCCAGCAGCCGAGTCCAGGGGACTTCCTACGAGCAGTACTTC.

This rearrangement joins TRBV5-4 to TRBJ2-4; tentatively, D is TRBD2 (6 bases). The V and J ends lost 3 bases and 1 base respectively, with 14 bases between them. CDR3 length: 16 amino acids. The germline V gene encodes CDR1 SGHNT and CDR2 YYREEE (reference sequence). This chain's CDR3 is CASSSGTPPAKNIQYF. The DNA of the CDR3 is TGTGCCAGCAGCTCAGGGACTCCTCCGGCCAAAAACATTCAGTACTTC.

This clone was counted once. The chain has TRBV7-8 and TRBJ2-5; 7 bases are shared with TRBD1. The last part of the DNA fits TRBJ2-7 better; the J call may be wrong. Germline values: CDR1 SGHVS, CDR2 FQNEAQ. This CDR3 comprises 15 residues. The CDR3 DNA reads as TGTGCCAGCAGCTTGGGACAGAGTATTCCCTACGAGCAGTACTTC. It is translated as CASSLGQSIPYEQYF.

The V call is TRBV2, the J call TRBJ1-4; 7 bases line up with TRBD1. The CDR3 length is 15 residues. V was clipped by 5 bases and J by 3 bases; unmatched bases: 6. Germline V gives CDR1 SNHLY, CDR2 FYNNEI. CDR3 sequence (DNA): TGTGCCAGCAGTTATCAGGGGGTGGCTAATGAAAAACTGTTTTTT. Protein product: CASSYQGVANEKLFF.

Relative to its sample, this clone is medium-sized. The chain links TRBV7-8 to TRBJ2-3; D is possibly TRBD2 (6 bases). The CDR3 covers 16 residues. Germline values: CDR1 SGHVS, CDR2 FQNEAQ. V dropped 1 base and J dropped 6 bases, with 17 bases sitting between them. The CDR3 is CASSLGGTPIGDTQYF. The CDR3 DNA follows: TGTGCCAGCAGCTTAGGAGGGACTCCGATCGGGGATACGCAGTATTTT.

V usage is TRBV18 and J usage is TRBJ2-3; the D gene is possibly TRBD1 (5 bases). The CDR3 is 16 residues long. Trimming shortened V by 3 bases and J by 0 bases, and 13 bases separated the two germline ends. Germline V gene lookup returns CDR1 KGHSH and CDR2 LQKENI. CDR3: CASSPQRRVSTDTQYF. The CDR3 DNA reads TGTGCCAGCTCACCGCAGCGCAGGGTGAGCACAGATACGCAGTATTTT.

The chain links TRBV2 to TRBJ2-1; D is unclear. The CDR3 loop spans 13 amino acids. From germline, CDR1 is SNHLY and CDR2 FYNNEI. Trimming pared 0 bases from V and 4 bases from J, leaving 4 bases between. This CDR3 reads CASSEARYNEQFF. CDR3 nucleotides: TGTGCCAGCAGTGAAGCGCGGTACAATGAGCAGTTCTTC.